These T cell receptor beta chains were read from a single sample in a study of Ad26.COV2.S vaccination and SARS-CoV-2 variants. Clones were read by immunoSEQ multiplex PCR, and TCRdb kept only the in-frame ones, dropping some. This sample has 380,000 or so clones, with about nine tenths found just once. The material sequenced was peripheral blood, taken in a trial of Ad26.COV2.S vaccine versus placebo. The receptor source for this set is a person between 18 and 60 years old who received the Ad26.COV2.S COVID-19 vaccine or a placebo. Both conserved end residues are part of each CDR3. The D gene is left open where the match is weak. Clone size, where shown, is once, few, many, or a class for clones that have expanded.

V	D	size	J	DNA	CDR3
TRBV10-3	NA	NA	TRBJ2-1	TGTGCCATCAGTGAGTATGTGGGGGGAGGCAATGAGCAGTTCTTC	CAISEYVGGGNEQFF
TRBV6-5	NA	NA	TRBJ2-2	TGTGCCAGCAGTTACTCAGGGTCCGCGAACACCGGGGAGCTGTTTTTT	CASSYSGSANTGELFF
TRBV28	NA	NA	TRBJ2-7	TGTGCCAGCATGTTTCTCACCGGTGGGCAGTACTTC	CASMFLTGGQYF
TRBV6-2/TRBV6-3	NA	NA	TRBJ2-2	TGTGCCAGCAGTTACAAACGCACCGGGGAGCTGTTTTTT	CASSYKRTGELFF
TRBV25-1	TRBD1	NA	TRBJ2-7	TGTGCCAGCAGCGACAGGGATCATAACCCCGTGGAGTACTTC	CASSDRDHNPVEYF
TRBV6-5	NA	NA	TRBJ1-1	TGTGCCAGCAGTTACTCGAATTCATACATGAACACTGAAGCTTTCTTT	CASSYSNSYMNTEAFF
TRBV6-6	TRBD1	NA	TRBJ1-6	TGTGCCAGCAGTCCCGGGACAGGGGGCTATCTCGGGGATTCACCCCTCCACTTT	CASSPGTGGYLGDSPLHF
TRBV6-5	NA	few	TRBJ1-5	TGTGCCAGCAGCCGGGACGGAGGAACCAATCAGCCCCAGCATTTT	CASSRDGGTNQPQHF
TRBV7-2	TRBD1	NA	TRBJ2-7	TGTGCCAGCAGCTTAGGACAGGGCTCGATCGACGAGCAGTACTTC	CASSLGQGSIDEQYF
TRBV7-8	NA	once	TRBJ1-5	TGTGCCAGCAGCCCAGGAGGGGGTAGCAATCAGCCCCAGCATTTT	CASSPGGGSNQPQHF
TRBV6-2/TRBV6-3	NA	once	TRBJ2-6	TGTGCCAGCAGTTCCCGGGGCCTCTCTGGGGCCAACGTCCTGACTTTC	CASSSRGLSGANVLTF
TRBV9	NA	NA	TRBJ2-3	TGTGCCAGCAATTCAGGCGCGGCAGGAGATACGCAGTATTTT	CASNSGAAGDTQYF
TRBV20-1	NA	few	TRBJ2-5	TGCAGTGCTAGTGGGTCGGCGATTCAAGAGACCCAGTACTTC	CSASGSAIQETQYF
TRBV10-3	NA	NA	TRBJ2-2	TGTGCCATCAGAAATGGAGGCGGGGAGCTGTTTTTT	CAIRNGGGELFF
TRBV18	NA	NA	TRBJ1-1	TGTGCCAGCTCACCACCACAAAATACACCTGAAGCTTTCTTT	CASSPPQNTPEAFF
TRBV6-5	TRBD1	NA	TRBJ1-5	TGTGCCAGCAGGCCCAGGGGGCTTAACAATCAGCCCCAGCATTTT	CASRPRGLNNQPQHF
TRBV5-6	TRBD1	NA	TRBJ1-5	TGTGCCAGCAGCACAACTACAGGGGGCGGTCAGCCCCAGCATTTT	CASSTTTGGGQPQHF
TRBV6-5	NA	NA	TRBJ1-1	TGTGCCACCTGTAATGGGGCTGAAGCTTTCTTT	CATCNGAEAFF
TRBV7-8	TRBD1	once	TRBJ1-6	TGTGCCAGCAGCGTACGGGACAGCTCCTATAATTCACCCCTCCACTTT	CASSVRDSSYNSPLHF
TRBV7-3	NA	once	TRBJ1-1	TGTGCCAGCAGCTTTTTAGGCACAGCCACTGAAGCTTTCTTT	CASSFLGTATEAFF
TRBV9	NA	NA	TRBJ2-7	TGTGCCAGCAGCGTAGGGCCTAGCGATTTCTACGAGCAGTACTTC	CASSVGPSDFYEQYF
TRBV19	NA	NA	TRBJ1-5	TGTGCCACACAAGCCCAGGACACGAGTCAGCCCCAGCATTTT	CATQAQDTSQPQHF